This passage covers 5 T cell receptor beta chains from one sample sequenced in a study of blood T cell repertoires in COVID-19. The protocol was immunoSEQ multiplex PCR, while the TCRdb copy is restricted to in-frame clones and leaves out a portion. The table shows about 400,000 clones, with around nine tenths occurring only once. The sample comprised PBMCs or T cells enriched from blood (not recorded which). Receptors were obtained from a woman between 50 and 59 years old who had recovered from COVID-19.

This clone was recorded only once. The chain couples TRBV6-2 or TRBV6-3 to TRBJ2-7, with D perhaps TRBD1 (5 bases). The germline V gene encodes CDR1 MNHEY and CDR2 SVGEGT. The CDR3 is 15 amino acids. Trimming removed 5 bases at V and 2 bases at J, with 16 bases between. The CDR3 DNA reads TGTGCCAGCAGTGCCGTGAGGACAACAACCTACGAGCAGTACTTC. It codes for CASSAVRTTTYEQYF.

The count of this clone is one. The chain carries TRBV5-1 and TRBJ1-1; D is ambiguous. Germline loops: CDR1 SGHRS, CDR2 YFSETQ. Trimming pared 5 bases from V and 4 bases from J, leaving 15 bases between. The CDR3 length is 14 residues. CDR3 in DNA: TGCGCCAGCAGAGAAGGGTCCCGGGGCACTGAAGCTTTCTTT. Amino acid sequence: CASREGSRGTEAFF.

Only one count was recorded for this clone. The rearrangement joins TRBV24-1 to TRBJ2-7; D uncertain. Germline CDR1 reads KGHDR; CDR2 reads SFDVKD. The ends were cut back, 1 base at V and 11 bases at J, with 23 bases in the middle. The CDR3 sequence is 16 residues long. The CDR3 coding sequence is TGTGCCACCAGTGATTTTCGACGTACTATTTTACGAGTGGAGTACTTC. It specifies CATSDFRRTILRVEYF.

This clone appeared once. The CDR3 sequence is CASSLTGQAPTEAFF. The DNA for the CDR3 is TGTGCCAGCAGCTTAACGGGACAGGCTCCAACTGAAGCTTTCTTT. This rearrangement joins TRBV5-5 to TRBJ1-1, with 8 bases matching TRBD1. The J segment lost 5 bases and the V segment lost 2 bases, leaving 8 bases of the junction unmatched. This CDR3 region has 15 residues. Germline-derived CDR1 and CDR2 are SGHKS and YYEKEE (reference sequence).

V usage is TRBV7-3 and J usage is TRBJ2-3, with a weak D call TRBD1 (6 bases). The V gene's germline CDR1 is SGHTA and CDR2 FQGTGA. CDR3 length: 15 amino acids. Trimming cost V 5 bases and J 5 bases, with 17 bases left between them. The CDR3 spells CASSPTGIFGDTQYF. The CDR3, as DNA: TGTGCCAGCAGCCCTACAGGGATTTTTGGAGATACGCAGTATTTT.